Sequencing of this TCR beta chain was carried out in a study of shared clonotypes between healthy human individuals. Study in general: Researchers assigned three CD4 naive, three CD4 memory, two CD8 naive and one CD8 memory plate to each donor.

This CDR3 comprises 16 residues. CDR1 is LGHNA, CDR2 YSLEER, per germline. Germline trimming cut 1 base from V and 1 base from J; bases unmatched to any gene: 4. Terminally differentiated effector memory CD45RA+ cells were left out of the naive CD8 fraction, which was CD45RO-negative and positively selected for CCR7. All donors were Caucasian adults living in Nashville, Tennessee. Whole-study results and caveats: Compared with memory subsets, naive subsets generally had larger estimated richness.

About this clone itself: Its specificity is unknown.

Clones were sequenced by immunoSEQ multiplex PCR, and TCRdb holds only the in-frame ones, with some missing. The sample has around 2.1 million clones, 90% to 95% seen once. The TCR was taken from a man between 18 and 29 years old in good health. Some clones in this sample may be carry-over from other donors' samples. The genes are TRBV4-3 and TRBJ2-1, with 7 bases aligning to TRBD2. Material: naive CD8+ T cells from PBMCs. CDR3 residues: CASSQGMGGSYNEQFF. The CDR3 DNA reads as TGCGCCAGCAGCCAAGGCATGGGAGGGTCCTACAATGAGCAGTTCTTC.